These 30 T cell receptor beta chains came from one sample sequenced in a study of response to subunit inactivated influenza vaccine. Via MiXCR, TCRdb re-called the RT-PCR reads, giving one row per CDR3 protein. The sample lists about 530,000 distinct CDR3 sequences, approximately 12% seen once, with approximately 14% in the top ten. This specimen was PBMCs from blood, taken more than 35 days after vaccination. These receptors all come from a man aged 50 or older who received an inactivated influenza vaccine.

This clonotype was detected only a few times. The V call is TRBV4-3, the J call TRBJ2-7, with D possibly matching TRBD2 (6 bases). Germline V gene data show CDR1 as LGHNA and CDR2 as YSLEER. The CDR3 spans 14 residues. Trimming removed 4 bases from V and 1 base from J, with 11 bases in between. The DNA for the CDR3 is TGCGCCAGCAGCCCAAGCGCGGGGTCCTACGAGCAGTACTTC. Encoded protein: CASSPSAGSYEQYF.

This clonotype was detected only a few times. V is TRBV18 and J is TRBJ2-7; 10 nucleotides align to TRBD2. This CDR3 spans 17 amino acids. Germline V gives CDR1 KGHSH, CDR2 LQKENI. V dropped 6 bases and J dropped 4; count of bases not matched to a gene: 15. CDR3 loop: CASSPVSSLAGVYEQYF. As DNA, the CDR3 is TGTGCCAGCTCTCCAGTCAGCTCCCTAGCGGGAGTGTACGAGCAGTACTTC.

This clonotype was detected only a few times. The rearrangement links TRBV5-1 to TRBJ2-2; D may match TRBD1 or TRBD2 (5 bases each). The germline V gene encodes CDR1 SGHRS and CDR2 YFSETQ. The CDR3 is made up of 15 amino acids. The V end lost 4 bases, the J end lost 4 bases, and 14 bases lay between the germline ends. The chain's CDR3 is CASSLDPGGTGELFF. As DNA, the CDR3 is TGCGCCAGCAGCCTGGACCCTGGGGGCACCGGGGAGCTGTTTTTT.

The gene calls are TRBV7-2 and TRBJ1-6; D unresolved. Trimming removed 2 bases at V and 10 bases at J, with 12 bases between. This CDR3 is built from 14 residues. Per the germline V gene, CDR1 is SGHTA and CDR2 is FQGNSA. CDR3 sequence: CASSLSLFGSPLHF. For the CDR3, the DNA is TGTGCCAGCAGCTTAAGTTTGTTCGGGTCACCCCTCCACTTT.

The chain carries TRBV20-1 and TRBJ1-1; no firm D call. Trimming cost V 7 bases and J 2 bases, with 20 bases left between them. This CDR3 has 15 residues. Germline V lookup: CDR1 DFQATT, CDR2 SNEGSKA (reference sequence). The CDR3 reads CSVVGQLIVNTEAFF. CDR3 DNA: TGCAGTGTGGTCGGCCAGCTAATCGTTAACACTGAAGCTTTCTTT.

This clonotype has more than one count but fewer than ten. This chain links TRBV29-1 with TRBJ2-3, with D possibly being TRBD1 or TRBD2 (5 bases each). Germline CDR1 SQVTM, CDR2 ANQGSEA. This CDR3 is 12 amino acids long. V was shortened by 2 bases and J by 4 bases, with 7 bases between the two germline ends. In nucleotides, the CDR3 is TGCAGCGTTGAACAGGGAGCAGATACGCAGTATTTT. It specifies CSVEQGADTQYF.

This clonotype was seen ten or more times. The V and J genes are TRBV10-3 and TRBJ2-1, with 9 bases matching TRBD2. The CDR3 length is 19 residues. Per germline, CDR1 ENHRY and CDR2 SYGVKD. V lost 8 bases to trimming and J lost 1 base; unmatched junction nucleotides: 18. CDR3 in amino acids: CAILGDSGSYRGSYNEQFF. For the CDR3, the DNA is TGTGCCATCCTTGGAGATAGCGGGAGTTACCGAGGGTCCTACAATGAGCAGTTCTTC.

The table lists this clonotype with a few counts. V is TRBV6-2 or TRBV6-3 and J is TRBJ2-1; D is possibly TRBD1 or TRBD2 (5 bases each). CDR3 length: 16 amino acids. Trimming removed 6 bases at V and 4 bases at J, with 19 bases between. Germline CDR1 MNHEY, CDR2 SVGEGT. CDR3 nucleotides: TGTGCCAGCAGATCCGGGACCCTTGAATCATACAATGAGCAGTTCTTC. Protein: CASRSGTLESYNEQFF.

There are a few counts of this clonotype. The gene calls are TRBV5-1 and TRBJ2-7, with TRBD2 identical over 7 bases. This CDR3 has 16 residues. Germline V lookup: CDR1 SGHRS, CDR2 YFSETQ. V lost 4 bases to trimming and J lost 2 bases; unmatched junction nucleotides: 12. CDR3 in amino acids: CASSVGPSGSPYEQYF. CDR3 sequence (DNA): TGCGCCAGCAGCGTCGGTCCTAGCGGTAGTCCCTACGAGCAGTACTTC.

Only a few counts were recorded for this clonotype. J is TRBJ1-4 and V is TRBV6-2 or TRBV6-3; unclear D gene. CDR3 length: 14 amino acids. Germline loops: CDR1 MNHEY, CDR2 SVGEGT. With 7 bases removed from V and 10 bases from J, the gap between germline ends came to 19 bases. This CDR3 is CASKNVGSDGKLFF. The CDR3 nucleotides read TGTGCCAGCAAAAACGTGGGATCCGACGGAAAACTGTTTTTT.

A few counts support this clonotype. This sequence joins TRBV7-6 and TRBJ2-1, with D perhaps matching TRBD1 (6 bases). The CDR3 runs to 15 residues. V was shortened by 1 base and J by 4 bases, with 11 bases between the two germline ends. The V gene's germline CDR1 is SGHVS and CDR2 FNYEAQ. DNA of the CDR3: TGTGCCAGCAGCTTAGTAGGGGGAGAGTACAATGAGCAGTTCTTC. Its translation is CASSLVGGEYNEQFF.

This clonotype appeared a few times. The CDR3 sequence is CASSPGGPQNEQFF. CDR3 sequence (DNA): TGTGCCAGCAGCCCGGGAGGGCCGCAAAATGAGCAGTTCTTC. J is TRBJ2-1 and V is TRBV7-3, with 8 bases aligning to TRBD2. The junction had 7 bases not matched to a gene; V was cut back by 5 bases and J by 7 bases. In germline, CDR1 is SGHTA, CDR2 FQGTGA. The CDR3 consists of 14 residues.

The chain joins TRBV20-1 to TRBJ2-5; TRBD2 matches 11 bases. V lost 5 bases, J lost 4 bases, and 9 bases stayed unmatched. This CDR3 comprises 15 residues. The V gene's germline CDR1 is DFQATT and CDR2 SNEGSKA (reference sequence). CDR3 coding DNA: TGCAGTGCTCCTCTAGCGGGAGGAGGTGGAGAGACCCAGTACTTC. Residues: CSAPLAGGGGETQYF.

This clonotype was counted between two and nine times. The gene calls are TRBV6-2 or TRBV6-3 and TRBJ2-3; D possibly corresponds to TRBD2 (6 bases). The CDR3 extends over 17 amino acids. In germline, CDR1 is MNHEY, CDR2 SVGEGT. V was shortened by 4 bases and J by 4 bases, with 21 bases between the two germline ends. The CDR3 reads CASSWAPLAGSPDTQYF. For the CDR3, the DNA is TGTGCCAGCAGTTGGGCCCCCTTGGCGGGATCTCCAGATACGCAGTATTTT.

This clonotype showed up many times. The J gene is TRBJ2-1, the V gene TRBV10-3; D is unclear. Looked up from germline, CDR1 is ENHRY and CDR2 is SYGVKD. The CDR3 length is 12 residues. The V gene lost 10 bases and the J gene lost 7 bases, with 14 bases spanning the gap. The DNA for the CDR3 is TGTGCCACAAATTCGGACGAAAATGAGCAGTTCTTC. Its translation is CATNSDENEQFF.

The V call is TRBV29-1, the J call TRBJ1-1; possibly TRBD1 for D (5 bases). Germline CDR1 reads SQVTM; CDR2 reads ANQGSEA. The CDR3 is 14 amino acids. Trimming stripped 4 bases from V and 1 base from J, with 13 bases between. The CDR3 here is CSVARATPNTEAFF. CDR3 nucleotides: TGCAGCGTTGCCAGGGCGACCCCGAACACTGAAGCTTTCTTT.

The chain combines TRBV25-1 with TRBJ2-2; 10 bases are shared with TRBD1. The CDR3 runs to 19 residues. V shed 4 bases and J 5 bases; nucleotides not matched to a gene: 16. CDR1 and CDR2 (germline): MGHDK, SYGVNS. CDR3 coding DNA: TGTGCCAGCAGTGGTCCAGTCACCGGGACAGGGGTTTGGACCGGGGAGCTGTTTTTT. It codes for CASSGPVTGTGVWTGELFF.

This clonotype was seen a few times. This rearrangement joins TRBV20-1 to TRBJ2-3, with TRBD2 matching over 9 bases. This CDR3 has 15 residues. V was pared by 5 bases and J by 6 bases, with 12 bases of the junction left unmatched. The germline V gene has CDR1 DFQATT and CDR2 SNEGSKA (reference sequence). CDR3 sequence (DNA): TGCAGTGCTGGACAGATTAGCGGGAGTCCCGATACGCAGTATTTT. Translating gives CSAGQISGSPDTQYF.

This clonotype was counted between two and nine times. This chain joins TRBV6-5 and TRBJ2-1; TRBD2 agrees at 12 bases. Trimming removed 0 bases from V and 4 bases from J; junction bases left unmatched: 7. Germline assignment: CDR1 MNHEY and CDR2 SVGAGI. The CDR3 runs to 18 residues. CDR3 sequence: CASSYSAPLAGGYNEQFF. DNA for the CDR3: TGTGCCAGCAGTTACTCCGCCCCCCTAGCGGGAGGGTACAATGAGCAGTTCTTC.

The gene calls are TRBV2 and TRBJ2-4; D gene uncertain. The CDR3 has 15 amino acids. The germline V gene has CDR1 SNHLY and CDR2 FYNNEI. V lost 5 bases, J lost 0 bases, and 11 bases lay in between. Written as DNA, the CDR3 is TGTGCCAGCAGTTTTCTCGGATCAGCCAAAAACATTCAGTACTTC. This encodes CASSFLGSAKNIQYF.

This clonotype occurred a few times. J is TRBJ2-3 and V is TRBV12-3 or TRBV12-4; D is ambiguous. V lost 3 bases, J lost 0 bases, and 13 bases lay in between. CDR3 size: 16 residues. CDR3: CASSLAPTGSTDTQYF. CDR3 coding DNA: TGTGCCAGCAGTTTGGCCCCGACCGGTAGCACAGATACGCAGTATTTT.

This clonotype was detected once. J is TRBJ1-4 and V is TRBV5-1; TRBD1 agrees at 7 bases. The germline CDR1 and CDR2 sequences are SGHRS and YFSETQ. The V and J ends lost 1 base and 4 bases, in that order; junction bases with no gene match: 4. The CDR3 sequence is 15 residues long. CDR3 DNA: TGCGCCAGCAGCTTGATGGGACAGATTAATGAAAAACTGTTTTTT. Its translation is CASSLMGQINEKLFF.

This clonotype has a count of ten or more. The chain couples TRBV4-2 to TRBJ2-1; TRBD2 agrees at 8 bases. CDR3 length: 16 amino acids. Trimming cost V 0 bases and J 7 bases; bases outside gene matches: 8. CDR1 and CDR2 (germline): LGHNA, YNFKEQ. CDR3 loop: CASSQDSPSGSNEQFF. CDR3 nucleotide sequence: TGTGCCAGCAGCCAAGACTCTCCGAGCGGGAGTAATGAGCAGTTCTTC.

The genes are TRBV4-3 and TRBJ2-7; D remains unclear. The CDR3 has 16 residues. Germline-derived CDR1 and CDR2 are LGHNA and YSLEER. V shed 0 bases and J shed 3 bases, with 15 bases lying between them. The CDR3 nucleotides read TGCGCCAGCAGCCAAGATCGGAGTAGGGTCTACTACGAGCAGTACTTC. Translating it yields CASSQDRSRVYYEQYF.

V is TRBV28 and J is TRBJ2-3, with D hard to call. V lost 2 bases to trimming and J lost 0 bases, with 6 bases between them. The CDR3 extends over 14 amino acids. Germline CDR1 MDHEN, CDR2 SYDVKM. CDR3 loop: CASSLTVSTDTQYF. The CDR3 DNA follows: TGTGCCAGCAGTTTAACAGTAAGCACAGATACGCAGTATTTT. The full variable domain, its missing parts supplied by reference TRBV28 and TRBJ2-3, is DVKVTQSSRYLVKRTGEKVFLECVQDMDHENMFWYRQDPGLGLRLIYFSYDVKMKEKGDIPEGYSVSREKKERFSLILESASTNQTSMYLCASSLTVSTDTQYFGPGTRLTVL.

This clonotype showed up many times. The V gene is TRBV7-9, the J gene TRBJ2-7; 10 bases line up with TRBD1. V was clipped by 3 bases and J by 5 bases; unmatched bases: 4. This CDR3 region has 14 residues. CDR1 is SEHNR and CDR2 is FQNEAQ in the germline V gene (reference sequence). DNA of the CDR3: TGTGCCAGCAGCTTTGGACAGGGGGTAAACGAGCAGTACTTC. It is translated as CASSFGQGVNEQYF.

This clonotype was seen a handful of times. The CDR3 nucleotides read TGCAGTGGCCCGACAGGGGGCGAAGGCTACACCTTC. Translating it yields CSGPTGGEGYTF. The chain uses TRBV20-1 and TRBJ1-2, with 10 bases aligning to TRBD1. The CDR3 length is 12 residues. The V segment lost 7 bases and the J segment 8 bases; nucleotides outside the gene matches: 7. CDR1 is DFQATT, CDR2 SNEGSKA, per germline (reference sequence).

This rearrangement joins TRBV28 to TRBJ1-1; no clear D. CDR3 length equals 14 residues. The ends were cut back, 3 bases at V and 1 base at J, with 9 bases in the middle. Per the germline V gene, CDR1 is MDHEN and CDR2 is SYDVKM. Here the CDR3 reads CASSLRVGNTEAFF. In nucleotides, the CDR3 is TGTGCCAGCAGTTTGAGGGTGGGGAACACTGAAGCTTTCTTT.

This clonotype was seen only a few times. CDR3 amino acids: CASSYSDEQYF. The CDR3 DNA reads as TGTGCCAGCAGTTACTCGGACGAGCAGTACTTC. V and J are TRBV6-6 and TRBJ2-7; the D is unclear. The CDR3 is 11 amino acids. Trimming left V 0 bases short and J 5 bases short, with 2 bases between. Germline values: CDR1 MNHNY, CDR2 SVGAGI (reference sequence).

This chain connects TRBV9 to TRBJ2-2, with no clear D. V was trimmed by 0 bases and J by 6 bases, leaving 9 bases between them. The CDR3 is 14 amino acids. Germline lookup yields CDR1 SGDLS and CDR2 YYNGEE. CDR3 DNA: TGTGCCAGCAGCGTAGGTGGGGTCTCCGGGGAGCTGTTTTTT. Translating it yields CASSVGGVSGELFF.